The entry below gives a single T cell receptor (beta chain) sequence along with its context. This clonotype was seen just once. Which antigen it targets is not known. No base qualities exist here, and no much larger clone lies one base off it. A read on its own is weak evidence. This sample was taken from a study of tumor-infiltrating lymphocytes in glioblastoma multiforme (dated by TCRdb to 2016 to 2017). Describing the broader study: To test whether intratumoral genomic heterogeneity fosters TIL diversity, the study jointly examined somatic mutations, TIL diversity and immune response activity.

The AllPrep DNA/RNA mini kit was used to purify genomic DNA and total RNA simultaneously from each of the 10 or so tumor samples. OD 260/280 ratios above 1.9 and RNA integrity numbers above 6.5 were observed for all RNA. Using a modified ARM-PCR protocol with multiple V-beta primers and a C-beta primer, the team built TCRB libraries from RNA through three nested multiplex PCR rounds. TCRB-specific cDNA was synthesized from 0.45 to 0.65 ug total RNA with ProtoScript II Reverse Transcriptase and a C-beta primer. The description of the TCRB libraries did not mention any unique molecular identifiers. The third PCR added barcodes and adapters over around 25 cycles with Deep VentR (exo-) polymerase, followed by gel purification of 250-500 bp bands. An Illumina HiSeq 2500 generating 250 bp paired-end reads was used to sequence the TCRB libraries. Processing in the source paper ran as follows. The reads were cleaned with Trimmomatic, merged with FLASH and assigned V, D and J segments with MiGEC before being analyzed in VDJtools. The Shannon-Wiener diversity index, calculated using VDJtools, was used to quantify repertoire diversity. The raw public reads went through TCRdb reprocessing: fastp at Q25, MiXCR clone calling, in-frame beta chains kept. Rows merge per CDR3 protein into single entries with the most common DNA and genes. The V and J calls here are based on TCRdb, not the publication. A total of 12,000 to 15,000 distinct CDR3 sequences appear in this sample, under 85% of them only once. The ten largest account for 30% to 45% of the sample.

Broad study findings and their caveats: Generalizability was limited because only one glioblastoma patient was included in the TCR and somatic mutation analysis. RNA-based TCR sequencing may distort clone frequencies because T cells carry unequal numbers of TCR transcripts. The authors noted that sorting T cells into functional subsets, which was not done in this study, would be a future improvement.

A distance of 14 bases separates the germline ends of V and J, which lose 9 bases and 2 bases respectively. The CDR3 has 13 amino acids, counting the end cysteine and phenylalanine. The entry retains the CDR3 DNA only, 39 bases that are in frame from base 1. Based on the germline V gene, the CDR1 and CDR2 sequences are MNHEY and SVGEGT. Material: brain tumor tissue. This TCR derives from a male donor with glioblastoma. This chain is built from TRBV6-2 or TRBV6-3 and TRBJ2-7; a weak D assignment points to TRBD2 (6 bases agree). The nucleotide sequence reads TGTGCCAGTCTTGGACGGGAGACCTACGAGCAGTACTTC. Its amino acids are CASLGRETYEQYF.